This TCR beta chain was recovered during a study of T cell changes during pregnancy in multiple sclerosis (dated by TCRdb to between 2018 and 2021). Study-level background: Changes in the T cell repertoire over the course of pregnancy were examined in this study in women with multiple sclerosis.

Points on this clone: There is no known antigen for this receptor. Per-base qualities were not stored, and no clone one base away is much larger.

Inclusive of the bounding cysteine and phenylalanine, the CDR3 is 16 residues long. Only the CDR3 portion is preserved as DNA: 48 bases, with reading frame beginning at the first base. Trimming takes 5 bases off V and 7 bases off J; junction bases not matched to a gene: 14. From a lookup of the germline V gene (reference sequence), CDR1 and CDR2 are MNHEY and SMNVEV. Libraries were made using the immunoSEQ multiplex PCR assay. TCRdb's version of the immuneACCESS table is confined to in-frame rearrangements and falls short of the full clone set. An unresolved V gene accounts for under half of the shortfall where checked; the remainder is of unknown origin. This sample holds about 85,000 clones; approximately 91% were observed only once. Of the sample, more than 2% is held by the ten largest clones.

Here the chain combines TRBV27 and TRBJ2-1; 7 bases in between match TRBD1. This sequence originates from a female donor with multiple sclerosis, enrolled in a pregnancy study. This sample comprised peripheral blood, obtained in the first trimester of pregnancy. The CDR3 sequence is CASSPFWQGDRNEQFF. DNA sequence: TGTGCCAGCAGTCCTTTTTGGCAGGGGGATCGGAATGAGCAGTTCTTC.